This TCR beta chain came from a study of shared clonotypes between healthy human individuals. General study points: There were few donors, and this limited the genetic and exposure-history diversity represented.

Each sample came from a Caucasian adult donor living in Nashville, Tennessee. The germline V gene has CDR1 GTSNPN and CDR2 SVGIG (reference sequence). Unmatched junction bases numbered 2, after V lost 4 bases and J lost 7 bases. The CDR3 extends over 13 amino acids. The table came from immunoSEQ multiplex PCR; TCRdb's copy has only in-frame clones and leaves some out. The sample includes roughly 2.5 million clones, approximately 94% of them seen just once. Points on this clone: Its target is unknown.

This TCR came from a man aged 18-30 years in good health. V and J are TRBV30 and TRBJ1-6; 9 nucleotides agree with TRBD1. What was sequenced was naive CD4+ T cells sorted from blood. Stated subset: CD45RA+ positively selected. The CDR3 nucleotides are TGTGCCTGGACGGACAGGGGCAATTCACCCCTCCACTTT. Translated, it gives CAWTDRGNSPLHF.